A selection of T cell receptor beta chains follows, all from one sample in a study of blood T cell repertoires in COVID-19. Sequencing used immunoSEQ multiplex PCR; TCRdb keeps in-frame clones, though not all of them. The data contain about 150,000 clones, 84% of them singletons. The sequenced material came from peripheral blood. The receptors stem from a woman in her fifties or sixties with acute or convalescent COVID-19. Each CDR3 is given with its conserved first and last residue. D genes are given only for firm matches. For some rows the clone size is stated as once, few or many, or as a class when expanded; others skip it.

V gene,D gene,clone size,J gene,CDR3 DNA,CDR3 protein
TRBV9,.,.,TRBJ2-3,TGTGCCAGCAGCGTAGCTCTAGTCGGCACAGATACGCAGTATTTT,CASSVALVGTDTQYF
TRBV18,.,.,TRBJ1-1,TGTGCCAGCTCACCCCCTCCGGGGAACACTGAAGCTTTCTTT,CASSPPPGNTEAFF
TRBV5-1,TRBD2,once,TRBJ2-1,TGCGCCAGCAGCTTGGTCGGGACTAGCGTACTCAATGAGCAGTTCTTC,CASSLVGTSVLNEQFF
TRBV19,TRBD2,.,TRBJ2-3,TGTGCCAGTAGTCCTCGACTAGCGGGGGACCCAGATACGCAGTATTTT,CASSPRLAGDPDTQYF
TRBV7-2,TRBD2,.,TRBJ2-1,TGTGCCAGCAGCCAAACTAGCGGGATTATCATTGAGCAGTTCTTC,CASSQTSGIIIEQFF
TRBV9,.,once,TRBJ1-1,TGTGCCAGCAGCGTAGATGAGAGAACTGAAGCTTTCTTT,CASSVDERTEAFF
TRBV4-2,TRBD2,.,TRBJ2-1,TGTGCCAGCAGCCCGGCGGTTAGCGGGGGGGAATACAATGAGCAGTTCTTC,CASSPAVSGGEYNEQFF
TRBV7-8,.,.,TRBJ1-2,TGTGCCAGCAGCTTAGCGCGAAGTTCCTATGGCTACACCTTC,CASSLARSSYGYTF
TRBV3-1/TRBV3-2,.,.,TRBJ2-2,TGTGCCAGCAGCCTCCGAAGGGGGGGGACCAACACCGGGGAGCTGTTTTTT,CASSLRRGGTNTGELFF
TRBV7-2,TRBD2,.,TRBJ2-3,TGTGCCAGCAGCCGGATGGGGGGGGGAACGACAGATACGCAGTATTTT,CASSRMGGGTTDTQYF
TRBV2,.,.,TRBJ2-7,TGTGCCAGCAGTGAAAACAGGGAGCCCTCCTACGAGCAGTACTTC,CASSENREPSYEQYF
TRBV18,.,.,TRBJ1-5,TGTGCCAGCTCAGAAACTACAGGTCAGCCCCAGCATTTT,CASSETTGQPQHF
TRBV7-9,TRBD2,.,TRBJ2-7,TGTGCCAGCAGCCCGGTCGCGGGGGGGCGTTCTCCCGAGCAGTACTTC,CASSPVAGGRSPEQYF
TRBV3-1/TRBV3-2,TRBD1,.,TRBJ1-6,TGTGCCAGCAGCCAAGAAAACCGGGACAGCGGTCAAGCGGCCCTCCACTTT,CASSQENRDSGQAALHF
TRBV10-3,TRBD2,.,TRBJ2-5,TGTGCCATCAGTGCTGGACTAGCGGGGGGAGAGACCCAGTACTTC,CAISAGLAGGETQYF
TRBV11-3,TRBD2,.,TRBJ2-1,TGTGCCAGCAGCCCAGGGACGGGAGGAAGCTCCTACAATGAGCAGTTCTTC,CASSPGTGGSSYNEQFF
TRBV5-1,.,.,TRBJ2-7,TGCGCCAGCAGCTTGTCCAGCTCCTACGAGCAGTACTTC,CASSLSSSYEQYF
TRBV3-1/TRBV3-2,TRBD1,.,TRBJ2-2,TGTGCCAGCAGCCAAGACGGACAGGGCTCCGGGGAGCTGTTTTTT,CASSQDGQGSGELFF
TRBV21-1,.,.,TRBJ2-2,TGTGCCAGCAGCAATCCTGGGGCGGGATACACCGGGGAGCTGTTTTTT,CASSNPGAGYTGELFF